Following are 16 T cell receptor beta chains from one sample sequenced in a study of blood T cell repertoires in COVID-19. The data were produced by immunoSEQ multiplex PCR, yet TCRdb's version contains in-frame clones alone and is incomplete. The sample lists around 260,000 clones; about 80% were seen once. The specimen sequenced was peripheral blood. The receptors derive from a person aged 70 to 80 with COVID-19, enrolled during active disease.

The genes are TRBV19 and TRBJ2-1; possibly TRBD2 for D (5 bases). The V gene lost 2 bases and the J gene lost 2 bases, with 10 bases spanning the gap. The CDR3 has 15 residues. Germline V gives CDR1 LNHDA, CDR2 SQIVND (reference sequence). This CDR3 is CASSIRGSAYNEQFF. In DNA, the CDR3 is TGTGCCAGTAGTATAAGAGGGTCCGCCTACAATGAGCAGTTCTTC. Drawing the rest from reference TRBV19 and TRBJ2-1, the complete variable domain is DGGITQSPKYLFRKEGQNVTLSCEQNLNHDAMYWYRQDPGQGLRLIYYSQIVNDFQKGDIAEGYSVSREKKESFPLTVTSAQKNPTAFYLCASSIRGSAYNEQFFGPGTRLTVL.

The genes are TRBV18 and TRBJ1-1, with D perhaps matching TRBD1 (5 bases). The germline V and J ends were trimmed by 3 bases and 11 bases, with 13 bases remaining between them. Looked up from germline, CDR1 is KGHSH and CDR2 is LQKENI. The CDR3 length is 12 residues. The CDR3 nucleotides are TGTGCCAGCTCACCTCGGGACGGGGGGGCTTTCTTT. Translated: CASSPRDGGAFF.

The gene calls are TRBV13 and TRBJ1-1; 9 positions match TRBD1. This CDR3 region has 14 residues. Per germline, CDR1 PRHDT and CDR2 FYEKMQ (reference sequence). The V gene end was trimmed by 5 bases and the J gene end by 5 bases; junction bases not matched to a gene: 6. CDR3 amino acids: CASSPQGASTEAFF. In DNA form, the CDR3 reads TGTGCCAGCAGCCCACAGGGGGCGTCGACTGAAGCTTTCTTT. Full variable domain (remainder filled in from reference TRBV13 and TRBJ1-1): AAGVIQSPRHLIKEKRETATLKCYPIPRHDTVYWYQQGPGQDPQFLISFYEKMQSDKGSIPDRFSAQQFSDYHSELNMSSLELGDSALYFCASSPQGASTEAFFGQGTRLTVV.

The chain has TRBV19 and TRBJ2-1; the D is unclear. Trimming stripped 5 bases from V and 8 bases from J, with 19 bases between. CDR1 LNHDA and CDR2 SQIVND come from the germline V gene (reference sequence). This CDR3 is 15 amino acids long. In DNA form, the CDR3 reads TGTGCCAGTAGTCTCTCGGCCGCCGAGGAAGATGAGCAGTTCTTC. This translates into CASSLSAAEEDEQFF.

The V and J genes are TRBV25-1 and TRBJ1-2, with D tentatively TRBD1 (5 bases). The CDR3 sequence is 15 residues long. The V gene lost 4 bases and the J gene lost 3 bases, with 15 bases spanning the gap. Germline V gene data show CDR1 as MGHDK and CDR2 as SYGVNS. CDR3 loop: CASSGHWAGDYGYTF. CDR3 DNA sequence: TGTGCCAGCAGTGGACATTGGGCGGGGGACTATGGCTACACCTTC.

The chain carries TRBV7-9 and TRBJ2-2; TRBD1 is a possible D gene (6 bases). Germline assignment: CDR1 SEHNR and CDR2 FQNEAQ (reference sequence). The CDR3 loop spans 15 amino acids. Trimming cost V 4 bases and J 2 bases, with 11 bases left between them. DNA of the CDR3: TGTGCCAGCAGCTATGGGGGCTACAACACCGGGGAGCTGTTTTTT. Encoded protein: CASSYGGYNTGELFF.

Only one count was recorded for this clone. V gene TRBV5-1 combines with J gene TRBJ1-1, with D tentatively TRBD1 (5 bases). The CDR3 extends over 14 amino acids. Germline loops: CDR1 SGHRS, CDR2 YFSETQ. Trimming stripped 4 bases from V and 1 base from J, with 11 bases between. Written as DNA, the CDR3 is TGCGCCAGCAGCACCCATACAGGGAACACTGAAGCTTTCTTT. This translates into CASSTHTGNTEAFF.

The rearrangement uses TRBV20-1 and TRBJ2-1; D remains unclear. Germline assignment: CDR1 DFQATT and CDR2 SNEGSKA (reference sequence). V lost 3 bases to trimming and J lost 7 bases, with 22 bases between them. This CDR3 has 16 residues. The CDR3 DNA is TGCAGTGCTAGTTGGAGTCCAACCCCACCGGGTAATGAGCAGTTCTTC. Its protein product is CSASWSPTPPGNEQFF.

The chain is built from TRBV5-4 and TRBJ1-5; 8 bases agree with TRBD1. The ends lost 4 bases at V and 7 bases at J; junction bases unmatched: 4. This CDR3 has 13 residues. From germline, CDR1 is SGHNT and CDR2 YYREEE (reference sequence). The CDR3 loop is CASSPGTGQPQHF. CDR3 coding DNA: TGTGCCAGCAGCCCCGGGACAGGACAGCCCCAGCATTTT.

The chain joins TRBV20-1 to TRBJ1-2, with D tentatively TRBD1 (5 bases). Germline CDR1 is DFQATT and CDR2 is SNEGSKA (reference sequence). This CDR3 comprises 13 residues. Trimming left V 3 bases short and J 12 bases short, with 20 bases between. Here the CDR3 reads CSASPQAGQGDTF. CDR3 nucleotides: TGCAGTGCTAGTCCTCAGGCCGGGCAGGGTGACACCTTC.

J is TRBJ2-3 and V is TRBV6-2 or TRBV6-3, with no clear D. Germline V gives CDR1 MNHEY, CDR2 SVGEGT. V was shortened by 4 bases and J by 2 bases, with 10 bases between the two germline ends. There are 14 residues in the CDR3. The CDR3 region is CASSLTWPTDTQYF. The CDR3 nucleotides are TGTGCCAGCAGTTTGACTTGGCCCACAGATACGCAGTATTTT.

The chain links TRBV6-1 to TRBJ1-4; D is perhaps TRBD1 (5 bases). V shed 1 base and J shed 8 bases, with 8 bases lying between them. Germline CDR1 MNHNS, CDR2 SASEGT. The CDR3 totals 13 residues. The CDR3: CASSEVQGEKLFF. The CDR3 nucleotides are TGTGCCAGCAGTGAAGTCCAGGGAGAAAAACTGTTTTTT.

The J gene is TRBJ2-5, the V gene TRBV6-2 or TRBV6-3; D may be TRBD1 (5 bases). Germline CDR1 reads MNHEY; CDR2 reads SVGEGT. This CDR3 is 15 amino acids long. Trimming shortened V by 4 bases and J by 2 bases, and 14 bases separated the two germline ends. The DNA of the CDR3 is TGTGCCAGCAGTTCTCGACAGACCGTTCAAGAGACCCAGTACTTC. Translated: CASSSRQTVQETQYF.

V gene TRBV19 combines with J gene TRBJ1-1; D remains unclear. V was pared by 6 bases and J by 8 bases, with 19 bases between. Per germline, CDR1 LNHDA and CDR2 SQIVND (reference sequence). The CDR3 runs to 14 residues. The CDR3 region is CASSQTAGSKEAFF. CDR3 DNA sequence: TGTGCCAGTAGCCAGACGGCGGGAAGTAAAGAAGCTTTCTTT.

The chain recombines TRBV5-1 with TRBJ2-1; TRBD2 is a possible D gene (6 bases). Germline-derived CDR1 and CDR2 are SGHRS and YFSETQ. Trimming cost V 1 base and J 0 bases, with 14 bases left between them. The CDR3 is 17 amino acids. CDR3 coding DNA: TGCGCCAGCAGCTTGTTTCTTCCGGGAGCCTCCTACAATGAGCAGTTCTTC. Protein product: CASSLFLPGASYNEQFF.

CDR3 sequence reads: CASSFTGRDEKLFF. CDR3 nucleotides: TGCGCCAGCAGCTTTACAGGGAGGGATGAAAAACTGTTTTTT. The chain employs TRBV5-1 and TRBJ1-4; maybe TRBD1 (6 bases). Trimming stripped 2 bases from V and 6 bases from J, with 11 bases between. The CDR3 consists of 14 residues. Germline V CDR1 and CDR2: SGHRS, YFSETQ.